The next 24 T cell receptor beta chains were all read from a single sample in a study of T cell changes during pregnancy in multiple sclerosis. TCRdb's copy holds only in-frame clones and misses some; the assay was immunoSEQ multiplex PCR. The sample consists of under 65,000 clones, under 95% of them appearing once. Sequencing used peripheral blood, obtained in the first trimester of pregnancy. The receptors stem from a female donor in good health, enrolled as a control in a pregnancy study.

The chain couples TRBV7-9 to TRBJ2-1; weak D call: TRBD2 (5 bases). Trimming stripped 5 bases from V and 1 base from J, with 15 bases between. Germline V CDR1 and CDR2: SEHNR, FQNEAQ (reference sequence). CDR3 length: 16 amino acids. The CDR3 sequence is CASSVLPGVSYNEQFF. The CDR3 coding sequence is TGTGCCAGCAGCGTACTTCCCGGGGTTTCCTACAATGAGCAGTTCTTC.

The V gene is TRBV30, the J gene TRBJ1-6, with TRBD1 as a possible D gene (6 bases). Germline-derived CDR1 and CDR2 are GTSNPN and SVGIG (reference sequence). V was clipped by 5 bases and J by 6 bases, with 17 bases between them. The length of the CDR3 is 15 residues. The CDR3 reads CAWEGNRVFNSPLHF. The CDR3 bases are TGTGCCTGGGAGGGGAACAGGGTTTTTAATTCACCCCTCCACTTT. Full variable domain (missing parts from reference TRBV30 and TRBJ1-6): SQTIHQWPATLVQPVGSPLSLECTVEGTSNPNLYWYRQAAGRGLQLLFYSVGIGQISSEVPQNLSASRPQDRQFILSSKKLLLSDSGFYLCAWEGNRVFNSPLHFGNGTRLTVT.

The V gene is TRBV6-6, the J gene TRBJ1-3; the D gene is possibly TRBD1 (6 bases). This CDR3 contains 14 residues. V was trimmed by 6 bases and J by 4 bases, leaving 13 bases between them. The V gene's germline CDR1 is MNHNY and CDR2 SVGAGI (reference sequence). DNA for the CDR3: TGTGCCAGCAGACAGGGAACGAGGGGAAACACCATATATTTT. Encoded protein: CASRQGTRGNTIYF.

The V gene is TRBV6-5, the J gene TRBJ1-6; 7 bases align to TRBD1. Germline lookup yields CDR1 MNHEY and CDR2 SVGAGI. Trimming at V came to 6 bases and at J to 6 bases, leaving 8 bases not matched to a gene. The CDR3 covers 15 residues. The DNA for the CDR3 is TGTGCCAGCAGAAAACCGGGACAGCCTAATTCACCCCTCCACTTT. Translation: CASRKPGQPNSPLHF.

The rearrangement links TRBV7-8 to TRBJ1-1; D is ambiguous. V lost 7 bases and J lost 0, with 12 bases in between. CDR1 and CDR2 (germline): SGHVS, FQNEAQ. The CDR3 covers 14 residues. The CDR3 sequence is CASTPGRLNTEAFF. The CDR3 DNA reads TGTGCCAGCACCCCTGGCAGATTGAACACTGAAGCTTTCTTT.

The J gene is TRBJ2-5, the V gene TRBV2; 13 bases agree with TRBD2. CDR1 is SNHLY and CDR2 is FYNNEI in the germline V gene. V dropped 6 bases and J dropped 2; count of bases not matched to a gene: 3. This CDR3 spans 15 amino acids. CDR3 residues: CASRGTSGAQETQYF. CDR3 sequence (DNA): TGTGCCAGCAGGGGGACTAGCGGGGCACAAGAGACCCAGTACTTC.

The chain's CDR3 is CASSPQGTSTDTQYF. DNA of the CDR3: TGTGCCAGCAGCCCCCAGGGTACTAGCACAGATACGCAGTATTTT. The chain uses TRBV7-3 and TRBJ2-3; possible D gene TRBD1, 5 bases. This CDR3 comprises 15 residues. Germline V lookup: CDR1 SGHTA, CDR2 FQGTGA. V dropped 5 bases and J dropped 0 bases, with 12 bases sitting between them. The whole variable domain, filled in from reference TRBV7-3 and TRBJ2-3, reads GAGVSQTPSNKVTEKGKYVELRCDPISGHTALYWYRQSLGQGPEFLIYFQGTGAADDSGLPNDRFFAVRPEGSVSTLKIQRTERGDSAVYLCASSPQGTSTDTQYFGPGTRLTVL.

The gene calls are TRBV10-3 and TRBJ1-1; TRBD1 agrees at 7 bases. V trimming: 0 bases; J trimming: 4 bases; junction bases outside the gene matches: 8. Germline V gene lookup returns CDR1 ENHRY and CDR2 SYGVKD. The CDR3 is made up of 16 amino acids. CDR3 protein: CAISESGRTGGTEAFF. CDR3 nucleotides: TGTGCCATCAGTGAGTCAGGGAGGACAGGAGGCACTGAAGCTTTCTTT.

The chain recombines TRBV5-1 with TRBJ1-2, with 7 bases aligning to TRBD1. V was clipped by 2 bases and J by 0 bases; unmatched bases: 1. The CDR3 length is 14 residues. Looked up from germline, CDR1 is SGHRS and CDR2 is YFSETQ. The CDR3 DNA sequence: TGCGCCAGCAGCTTAGGGGGCGCTAACTATGGCTACACCTTC. Its protein is CASSLGGANYGYTF.

The V and J genes are TRBV6-5 and TRBJ2-3; possibly TRBD1 for D (5 bases). The CDR3 spans 15 residues. CDR1 is MNHEY and CDR2 is SVGAGI in the germline V gene. Trimming removed 4 bases from V and 0 bases from J, with 11 bases in between. The CDR3 region is CASSFRQPSTDTQYF. The CDR3 coding sequence is TGTGCCAGCAGTTTTAGACAGCCTAGCACAGATACGCAGTATTTT.

V usage is TRBV15 and J usage is TRBJ2-3, with unresolved D. Germline V gives CDR1 LNHNV, CDR2 YYDKDF (reference sequence). Trimming cost V 0 bases and J 1 base, with 8 bases left between them. The CDR3 runs to 15 residues. CDR3 amino acids: CATSRDRPRTDTQYF. The CDR3 DNA reads TGTGCCACCAGCAGAGATCGTCCTCGCACAGATACGCAGTATTTT. The whole variable domain, filled in from reference TRBV15 and TRBJ2-3, reads DAMVIQNPRYQVTQFGKPVTLSCSQTLNHNVMYWYQQKSSQAPKLLFHYYDKDFNNEADTPDNFQSRRPNTSFCFLDIRSPGLGDTAMYLCATSRDRPRTDTQYFGPGTRLTVL.

The chain uses TRBV28 and TRBJ2-7, with D perhaps matching TRBD2 (6 bases). Germline V gives CDR1 MDHEN, CDR2 SYDVKM. This CDR3 comprises 15 residues. V was clipped by 3 bases and J by 2 bases, with 14 bases between them. The CDR3 region is CASSLGGSGAYEQYF. The CDR3, as DNA: TGTGCCAGCAGTTTGGGAGGTAGCGGAGCCTACGAGCAGTACTTC.

This sequence joins TRBV2 and TRBJ2-7, with D hard to call. The CDR3 contains 13 residues. The V end lost 6 bases, the J end lost 3 bases, and 12 bases lay between the germline ends. Germline V gene sequence: CDR1 SNHLY, CDR2 FYNNEI. The CDR3 region has the DNA TGTGCCAGCAGACCCCTAAACGTCTACGAGCAGTACTTC. This encodes CASRPLNVYEQYF.

The V call is TRBV6-6, the J call TRBJ2-1; a weak D match, TRBD1 (6 bases). The germline V and J ends were trimmed by 5 bases and 7 bases, with 15 bases remaining between them. Germline V gene lookup returns CDR1 MNHNY and CDR2 SVGAGI (reference sequence). CDR3 length equals 14 residues. This CDR3 reads CASSPDRLLNEQFF. CDR3 DNA: TGTGCCAGCAGTCCTGACAGGCTATTGAATGAGCAGTTCTTC.

The chain recombines TRBV27 with TRBJ2-5, with D maybe TRBD2 (5 bases). The germline gives CDR1 MNHEY, CDR2 SMNVEV (reference sequence). The CDR3 covers 11 residues. V lost 4 bases, J lost 5 bases, and 5 bases lay in between. The CDR3 sequence: CASSSGETQYF. Here the CDR3 DNA reads TGTGCCAGCAGTTCGGGGGAGACCCAGTACTTC.

V and J are TRBV2 and TRBJ1-1; D is unclear. V was cut by 3 bases and J by 7 bases, with 6 bases left in between. The CDR3 loop spans 11 amino acids. Germline V lookup: CDR1 SNHLY, CDR2 FYNNEI. DNA of the CDR3: TGTGCCAGCAGTGATGGCTTTGAAGCTTTCTTT. Its translation: CASSDGFEAFF.

The rearrangement links TRBV19 to TRBJ2-1; a possible D gene is TRBD1 (5 bases). The CDR3 length is 15 residues. V lost 7 bases to trimming and J lost 8 bases, with 21 bases between them. Germline V gives CDR1 LNHDA, CDR2 SQIVND (reference sequence). CDR3 region: CASTPKRGRVYEQFF. As DNA, the CDR3 is TGTGCCAGTACCCCAAAAAGAGGCAGGGTCTATGAGCAGTTCTTC. The whole variable domain, filled in from reference TRBV19 and TRBJ2-1, reads DGGITQSPKYLFRKEGQNVTLSCEQNLNHDAMYWYRQDPGQGLRLIYYSQIVNDFQKGDIAEGYSVSREKKESFPLTVTSAQKNPTAFYLCASTPKRGRVYEQFFGPGTRLTVL.

This chain joins TRBV10-3 and TRBJ1-3; D is uncertain. This CDR3 is 15 amino acids long. V was cut by 0 bases and J by 2 bases, with 8 bases left in between. Germline V CDR1 and CDR2: ENHRY, SYGVKD. CDR3 protein: CAISESWATGNTIYF. The CDR3 bases are TGTGCCATCAGTGAGTCGTGGGCGACTGGAAACACCATATATTTT.

In nucleotides, the CDR3 is TGTGCCAGCAGTTGGGCAGCTTACAATGAGCAGTTCTTC. Translation gives CASSWAAYNEQFF. The genes are TRBV27 and TRBJ2-1; the D is unclear. The V and J ends lost 4 bases and 4 bases respectively, with 8 bases between them. Germline assignment: CDR1 MNHEY and CDR2 SMNVEV (reference sequence). This CDR3 has 13 amino acids.

The chain joins TRBV9 to TRBJ2-1; 8 bases fit TRBD2. The CDR3 is 14 amino acids. Germline loops: CDR1 SGDLS, CDR2 YYNGEE. Trimming cost V 4 bases and J 8 bases; bases outside gene matches: 8. CDR3: CASSPQTSEDEQFF. As DNA, the CDR3 is TGTGCCAGCAGCCCACAGACTAGCGAAGATGAGCAGTTCTTC.

This sequence joins TRBV11-3 and TRBJ2-1; 7 positions match TRBD2. The CDR3 runs 15 residues. Germline lookup yields CDR1 SGHNT and CDR2 YENEEA. V trimming: 1 base; J trimming: 7 bases; junction bases outside the gene matches: 7. The CDR3 DNA is TGTGCCAGCAGCTTAGGTCGGGGGGTTCTGAATGAGCAGTTCTTC. This translates into CASSLGRGVLNEQFF.

The chain carries TRBV28 and TRBJ2-7; D perhaps matches TRBD1 (6 bases). The CDR3 is made up of 13 amino acids. CDR1 is MDHEN and CDR2 is SYDVKM in the germline V gene. V was pared by 6 bases and J by 3 bases, with 12 bases between. CDR3 sequence: CASRSTGSYEQYF. The CDR3, as DNA: TGTGCCAGCAGATCTACAGGGAGCTACGAGCAGTACTTC.

The chain is built from TRBV28 and TRBJ2-7; D call uncertain. Trimming pared 2 bases from V and 1 base from J, leaving 9 bases between. This CDR3 contains 14 residues. CDR1 MDHEN and CDR2 SYDVKM come from the germline V gene. The CDR3 nucleotides read TGTGCCAGCAGTTTACAGAGCGCATCCTACGAGCAGTACTTC. Translated: CASSLQSASYEQYF.

The chain has TRBV28 and TRBJ2-3, with 8 bases aligning to TRBD2. The ends lost 3 bases at V and 6 bases at J; junction bases unmatched: 11. The CDR3 runs 16 residues. Looked up from germline, CDR1 is MDHEN and CDR2 is SYDVKM. Here the CDR3 DNA reads TGTGCCAGCAGTTTGTTTCTAGCGGGCCCCACGGATACGCAGTATTTT. It codes for CASSLFLAGPTDTQYF.